The source of this T cell receptor (beta chain) is a study of cytomegalovirus exposure and HLA in healthy donors (dated by TCRdb to about 2017). Background for the entire study: An earlier analysis of 550 to 700 of the donors reported approximately 290 Gb of sequence data and some 100 million unique TCR beta sequences from about 180 million T cells. Roughly 5 DR-DQ haplotypes were treated as single units for association and clustering because of strong linkage in the cohort. Of the 300 to 500 genotyped donors, approximately 81% were placed in the genetic ancestry cluster associated with self-reported Caucasian donors. The T cell repertoires of several hundred subjects were profiled by immunosequencing and related to cytomegalovirus serostatus. A separate validation cohort of roughly 130 different subjects was used in addition to the 666-subject first cohort. To predict cytomegalovirus infection status, the study brought together high-throughput TCR immunosequencing, statistical association of individual TCRs with disease status, and machine learning. Donor age, sex, ethnicity and CMV serostatus were compiled together with the repertoire data. Class I and class II HLA loci were covered by the typing at four-digit resolution. In an earlier analysis of 587 of the donors, high-throughput TCR beta sequencing was used to judge whether each TCR beta V gene segment behaved as functional or pseudogenic. The aim of the study was to test whether cataloging public T cell receptors could identify signatures of past pathogen exposure. Every discovery cohort repertoire had been produced on one sequencing platform. In the later analysis, no new phenotypic data were used to find candidate immune exposures; instead, reliance was placed on TCR beta sequences and their occurrence across donors. A later genetic analysis used genome-wide SNP genotypes for about 55% of the 666 donors, treating that subset as a discovery cohort. A later analysis re-analyzed previously published TCR beta repertoires from several hundred donors and added high-resolution HLA genotyping to study TCR occurrence patterns. An early release covering approximately 600 HLA-typed donors comprised approximately 290 gigabases of sequencing data and roughly 86 million unique TCR sequences. Among about 400 genotyped donors of the cohort, an average of around 220,000 unique TCR beta nucleotide sequences was sequenced per donor, of which about 19% were non-productive. The number of donors typed differed by locus, with 629-630 for A, B, C, DRB1 and DQB1, roughly 550 for DQA1, 600 to 610 for DPA1, and 400 to 490 for DPB1. Broader findings and caveats from the paper: The authors suggested that the approach could potentially be generalized to other disease states and immunological phenotypes. Presence/absence analyses assumed roughly uniform sequencing depth across donors, an assumption that may not hold. In a later analysis, HLA-associated TCR beta chains were found to be more clonally expanded and to have lower generation probabilities than equally common non-associated chains. In a later analysis, most CMV-associated TCR beta chains were found to appear HLA-restricted, with HLA associations seemingly driven largely by CMV exposure. A later analysis reported that several top co-occurrence clusters appeared linked to parvovirus B19, influenza, CMV and Epstein-Barr virus. When HLA alleles, especially DR and DQ, strongly co-occurred, attributing TCR associations to individual alleles was difficult. The cohort was sequenced for TCR beta chains only, and without alpha or paired-chain data the features that could be detected were limited. A later analysis found that TCR association rates varied across HLA loci, with DRB1 alleles showing the most associated TCRs and HLA-C alleles the fewest. Specific HLA alleles were associated with 15,000 to 20,000 TCR beta sequences at a false discovery rate of 0.05 in a later analysis. CMV serostatus was the only immune exposure information available for the cohort. Because HLA typing was unavailable for some donors at each locus, only the typed subset was used in association tests. Compared with the roughly 670-donor mean, donors in an Asian-associated ancestry cluster had fewer N-insertions in productive TCRs, according to a later genetic analysis. In the study, roughly 160 TCR beta chains were listed as associated with cytomegalovirus. A few of the identified cytomegalovirus-associated TCR beta chains were confirmed in vitro to be specific for cytomegalovirus antigens. The earlier analysis of approximately 560 of the donors excluded seventeen rarely observed V segments, including chromosome 9 orphons, because counts were too low. In a later genetic analysis, a missense DCLRE1C variant was associated with V-gene and J-gene trimming of TCR beta chains, and the association was replicated in an independent cohort. Most TCR sequences were observed very rarely across donors, whereas some public TCRs were present in many individuals. Correlated functional status among segregating V segments might be attributable to linkage disequilibrium, but an unknown experimental factor could not be ruled out. In both the original and validation cohorts, the classifier was reported to diagnose cytomegalovirus status with high specificity and sensitivity. Some IMGT-functional V segments, including TRBV6-2 and TRBV6-3, could not be distinguished by the 87-base-pair reads and were therefore excluded. In an earlier analysis of more than 450 of the donors, most TCR beta V segments were observed in productive rearrangements about 87% or about 30% of the time, broadly matching IMGT annotations. A cluster of highly shared sequence variants was judged likely to represent a technical artifact of the sequencing pipeline. A further reported finding was that TCR beta sequences accurately predicted the HLA-A and HLA-B alleles for most subjects in the first cohort.

From its cysteine to its phenylalanine, the CDR3 spans 12 amino acids. The sequence is cut down to CDR3 DNA, 36 bases in frame from base 1. Deletion took 5 bases off V and 7 bases off J, with a span of 12 bases between the germline ends. The germline V gene (reference sequence) sets CDR1 to SEHNR and CDR2 to FQNEAQ. Of note for this clone: Its antigen is still unknown. One base away there is no much larger clone; base qualities are not given.

The cohort comprised some 700 healthy bone marrow donors. Cohort members were all nominally healthy when sampled, although unrecorded immune exposures were likely present. The donor was CMV seronegative and was included in the group of over 300 seronegative cohort members. Each donor provided a peripheral blood sample, and peripheral blood mononuclear cells were used for TCR beta sequencing. The Qiagen DNeasy Blood Extraction Kit was used to extract genomic DNA from the blood cell samples. Libraries were prepared through the immunoSEQ multiplex PCR assay. A mixture of 60 forward primers for TCR Vbeta segments and 13 reverse primers for TCR Jbeta segments was used in the multiplex PCR. The CDR3 region of rearranged TCR beta genes was amplified from genomic DNA by a multiplex PCR assay. The Illumina HiSeq System was used to sequence the amplified TCR beta libraries as 87-base-pair reads. Regarding the original processing steps: Across the 500 to 700 repertoires, a later analysis counted tens of millions of unique TCR beta chains, about 10 million of which were shared by at least two donors. A nearest-neighbor algorithm error-corrected the raw reads and collapsed the reads into unique sequences, merging closely related sequences to remove PCR and sequencing errors. Alignment of CDR3 sequences to IMGT reference sequences was used to assign V, D and J gene segments. For a sequence to be retained, at least a six-nucleotide match to both a V gene segment and a J gene segment was required. Rearrangements were classified as productive when the CDR3 lacked stop codons and remained in frame with V and J, and all other rearrangements were classified as non-productive. Following IMGT convention, CDR3 was defined as the stretch from the second conserved V-encoded cysteine up to the conserved J-encoded phenylalanine. The earlier analysis of some 550 of the donors excluded any sequence lacking an unambiguous match to a single V gene segment. In an earlier analysis of more than 500 of the donors, a V segment was called functional when productive rearrangements were above 56.7%, and segregating when the standard deviation between donors exceeded 5%. To diagnose cytomegalovirus status from the catalog of TCR beta chain sequences, a statistical classification framework was built. A later analysis assigned V and J genes by comparing TCR nucleotide sequences with IMGT/GENE-DB human TR gene sequences. In a later analysis, CDR3 sequences and most-parsimonious VDJ recombination scenarios were assigned using the TCRdist pipeline. In a later analysis, each TCR beta chain was defined by its CDR3 amino acid sequence together with its V-gene family, and reads without a unique V-gene family were excluded. To address suspected cross-contamination and a sequencing artifact, a later analysis removed 592 highly shared, low-generation-probability nucleotide sequences. In a later analysis, a clonal expansion index for each public chain was calculated from normalized within-repertoire ranks of inferred template counts. In a later analysis, generation probabilities were computed using a VDJ recombination model fitted to out-of-frame rearrangements, and the results were checked against IGoR. Hypergeometric tests were used in a later analysis to score TCR-TCR, TCR-HLA and TCR-CMV co-occurrence, with a repertoire-size bias correction applied to the TCR pairs. To estimate false discovery rates, a later analysis permuted the HLA or CMV assignments 20 times. A later analysis grouped co-occurring TCRs with DBSCAN, adding TCRdist sequence similarity when clustering within HLA-allele-positive subsets. Repertoires with fewer than 30,000 or more than 120,000 public chains were left out of co-occurrence clustering, as were a few repertoires with anomalous nucleotide sharing. TCRdb obtained this table from immuneACCESS and retained in-frame rearrangements with V and J assigned. These tables miss some clones; where compared with another copy, unresolved V genes account for less than half of the shortfall, and the remainder is unexplained. V, J and clone size derive from that table, while D and trimming were established from the DNA sequence. This sample lists under 150,000 clones; around 77% were detected once. The top ten clones comprise roughly 1% of the sample.

Sequences were obtained from PBMCs. Recombination joined TRBV7-9 with TRBJ2-7; no D gene is confidently identified. The TCR originated in a woman between 55 and 75 years old in good health and CMV-seronegative. DNA sequence: TGTGCCAGCAGCCCCACGCGTAGAGAGCAGTACTTC. Its amino acids are CASSPTRREQYF.